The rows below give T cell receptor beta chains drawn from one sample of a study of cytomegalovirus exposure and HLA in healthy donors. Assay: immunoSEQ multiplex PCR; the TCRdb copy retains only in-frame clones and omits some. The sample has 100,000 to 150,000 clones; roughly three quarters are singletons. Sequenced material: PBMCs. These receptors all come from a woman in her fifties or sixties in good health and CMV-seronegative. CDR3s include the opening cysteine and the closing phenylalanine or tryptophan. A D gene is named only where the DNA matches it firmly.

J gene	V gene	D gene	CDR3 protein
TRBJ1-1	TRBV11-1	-	CASSLIGDGTEAFF
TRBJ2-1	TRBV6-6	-	CASKPGLTANEQFF
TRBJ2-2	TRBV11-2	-	CASSPSLNTGELFF
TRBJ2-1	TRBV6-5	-	CASSYRLVNEQFF
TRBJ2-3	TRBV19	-	CASSARWSSTDTQYF
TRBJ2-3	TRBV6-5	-	CASSYSLAGTTDTQYF
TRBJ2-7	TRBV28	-	CASRPPGGGFGEQYF
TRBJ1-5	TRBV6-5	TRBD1	CASSYRTGGAYQPQHF
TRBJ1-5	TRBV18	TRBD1	CASSQDRSNQPQHF
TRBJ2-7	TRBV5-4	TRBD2	CASSWGLAGTYEQYF
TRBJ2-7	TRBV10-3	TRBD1	CAISERTGIYEQYF
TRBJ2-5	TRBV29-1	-	CSVDSSAQETQYF
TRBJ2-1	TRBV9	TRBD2	CASSVAGGTYNEQFF
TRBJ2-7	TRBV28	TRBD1	CASSLLDRRKYEQYF
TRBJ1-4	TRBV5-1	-	CASSSGENNEKLFF
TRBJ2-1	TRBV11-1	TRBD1	CASNPRTGKNEQFF
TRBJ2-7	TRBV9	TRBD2	CASSTTSGGTYEQYF
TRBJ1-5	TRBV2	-	CASSLYRSNNQPQHF
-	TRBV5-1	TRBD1	CASSSQGSYEQYF
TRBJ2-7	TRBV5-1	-	CASSSLAGNYEQYF
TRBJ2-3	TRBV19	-	CASSTGLHFSTDTQYF
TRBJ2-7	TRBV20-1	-	CSARPLLEQYF
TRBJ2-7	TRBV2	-	CASRASKLPYEQYF
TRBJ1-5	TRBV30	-	CAWSVGSNQPQHF